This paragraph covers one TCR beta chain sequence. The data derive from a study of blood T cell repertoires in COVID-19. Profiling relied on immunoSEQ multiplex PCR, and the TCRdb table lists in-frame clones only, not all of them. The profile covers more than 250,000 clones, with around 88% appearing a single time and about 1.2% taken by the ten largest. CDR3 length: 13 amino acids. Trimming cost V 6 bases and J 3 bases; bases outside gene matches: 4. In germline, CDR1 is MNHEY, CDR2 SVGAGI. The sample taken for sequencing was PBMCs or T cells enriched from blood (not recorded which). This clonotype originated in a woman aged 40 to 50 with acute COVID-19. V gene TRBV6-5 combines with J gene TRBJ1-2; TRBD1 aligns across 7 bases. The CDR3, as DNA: TGTGCCAGCAGCCTTGGGACAGACTATGGCTACACCTTC. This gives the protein CASSLGTDYGYTF.